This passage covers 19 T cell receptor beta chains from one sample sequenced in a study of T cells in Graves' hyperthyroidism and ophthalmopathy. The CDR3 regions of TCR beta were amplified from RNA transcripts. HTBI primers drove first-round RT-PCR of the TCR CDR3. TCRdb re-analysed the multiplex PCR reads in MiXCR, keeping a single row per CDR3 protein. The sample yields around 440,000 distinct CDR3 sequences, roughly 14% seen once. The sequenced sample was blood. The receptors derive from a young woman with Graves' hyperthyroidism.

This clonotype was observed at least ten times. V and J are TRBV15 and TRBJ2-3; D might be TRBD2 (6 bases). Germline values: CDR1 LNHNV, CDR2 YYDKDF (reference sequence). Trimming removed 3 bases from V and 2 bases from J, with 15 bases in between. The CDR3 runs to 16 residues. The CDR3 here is CATSRTGTEYTDTQYF. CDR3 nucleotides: TGTGCCACCAGCAGGACCGGGACTGAATACACAGATACGCAGTATTTT.

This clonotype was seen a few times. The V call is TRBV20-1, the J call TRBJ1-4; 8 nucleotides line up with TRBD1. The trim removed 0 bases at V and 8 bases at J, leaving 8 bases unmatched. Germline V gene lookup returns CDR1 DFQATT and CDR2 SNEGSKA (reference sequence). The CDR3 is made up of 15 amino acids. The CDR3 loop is CSARDRHRGREKLFF. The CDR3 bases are TGCAGTGCTAGAGATCGGCACAGGGGGAGGGAAAAACTGTTTTTT.

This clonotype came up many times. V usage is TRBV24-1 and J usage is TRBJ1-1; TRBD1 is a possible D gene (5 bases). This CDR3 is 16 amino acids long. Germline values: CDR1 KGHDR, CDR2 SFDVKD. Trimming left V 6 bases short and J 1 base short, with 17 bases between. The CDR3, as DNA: TGTGCCACCAGTACCCTCGGGGCTGAGGGGAACACTGAAGCTTTCTTT. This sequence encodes CATSTLGAEGNTEAFF.

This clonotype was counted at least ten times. Here the CDR3 reads CASSGGRAGYTF. CDR3 bases: TGTGCCAGTTCGGGGGGCAGGGCGGGCTACACCTTC. The chain combines TRBV6-1 with TRBJ1-2; possibly TRBD1 for D (6 bases). The length of the CDR3 is 12 residues. Trimming left V 9 bases short and J 8 bases short, with 16 bases between. Germline V lookup: CDR1 MNHNS, CDR2 SASEGT.

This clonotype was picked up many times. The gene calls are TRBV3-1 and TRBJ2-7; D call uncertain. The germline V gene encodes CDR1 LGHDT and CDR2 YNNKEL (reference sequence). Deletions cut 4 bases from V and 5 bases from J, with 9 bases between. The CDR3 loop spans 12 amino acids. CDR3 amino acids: CASSLLRNEQYF. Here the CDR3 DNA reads TGTGCCAGCAGCCTGCTACGGAACGAGCAGTACTTC.

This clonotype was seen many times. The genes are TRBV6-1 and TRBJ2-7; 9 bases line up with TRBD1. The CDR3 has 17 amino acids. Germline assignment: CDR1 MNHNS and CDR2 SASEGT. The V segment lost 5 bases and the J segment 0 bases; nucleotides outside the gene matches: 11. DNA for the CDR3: TGTGCCAGCAGTCCCCGACAGGGGGTCCTGAGCTCCTACGAGCAGTACTTC. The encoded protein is CASSPRQGVLSSYEQYF.

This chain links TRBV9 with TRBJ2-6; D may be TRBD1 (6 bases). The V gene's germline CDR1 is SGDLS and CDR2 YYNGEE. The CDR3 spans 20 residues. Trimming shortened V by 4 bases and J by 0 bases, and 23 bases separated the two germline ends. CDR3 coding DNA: TGTGCCAGCAGCCCATGGACAGCGCCGCTCCCCTCCTCTGGGGCCAACGTCCTGACTTTC. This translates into CASSPWTAPLPSSGANVLTF.

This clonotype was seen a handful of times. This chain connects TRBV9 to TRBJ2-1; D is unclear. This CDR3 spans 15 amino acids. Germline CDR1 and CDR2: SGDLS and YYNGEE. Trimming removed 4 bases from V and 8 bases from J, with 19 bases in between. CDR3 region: CASSPPGPRVDEQFF. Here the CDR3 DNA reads TGTGCCAGCAGCCCTCCCGGCCCCAGAGTCGATGAGCAGTTCTTC.

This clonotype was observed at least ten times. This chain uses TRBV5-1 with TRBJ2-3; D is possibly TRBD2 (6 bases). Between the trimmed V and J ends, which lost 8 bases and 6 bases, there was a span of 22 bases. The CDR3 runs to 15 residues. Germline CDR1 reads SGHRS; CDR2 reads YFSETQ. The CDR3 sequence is CASKMGGYGLDTQYF. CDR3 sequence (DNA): TGCGCCAGTAAAATGGGGGGTTATGGACTTGATACGCAGTATTTT.

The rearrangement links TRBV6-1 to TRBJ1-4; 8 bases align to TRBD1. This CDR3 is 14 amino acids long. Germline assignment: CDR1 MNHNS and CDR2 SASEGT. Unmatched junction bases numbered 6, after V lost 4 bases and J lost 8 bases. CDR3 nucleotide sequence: TGTGCCAGCAGTGTCTTGACAGGGGAGGAAAAACTGTTTTTT. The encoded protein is CASSVLTGEEKLFF.

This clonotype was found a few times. CDR3 sequence: CASGLGAAQYF. The CDR3 region has the DNA TGTGCTAGTGGTCTGGGGGCAGCGCAGTACTTC. The chain uses TRBV12-5 and TRBJ2-7; D possibly corresponds to TRBD1 (6 bases). V lost 5 bases and J lost 9, with 11 bases in between. This CDR3 region has 11 residues. CDR1 is LGHNT and CDR2 is FRNRAP in the germline V gene.

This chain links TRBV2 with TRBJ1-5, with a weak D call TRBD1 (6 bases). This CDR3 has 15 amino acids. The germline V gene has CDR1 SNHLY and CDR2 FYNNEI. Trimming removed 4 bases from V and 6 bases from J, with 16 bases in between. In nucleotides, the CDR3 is TGTGCCAGCAGTGTTCAGGGGAGTAGGAGTCAGCCCCAGCATTTT. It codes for CASSVQGSRSQPQHF.

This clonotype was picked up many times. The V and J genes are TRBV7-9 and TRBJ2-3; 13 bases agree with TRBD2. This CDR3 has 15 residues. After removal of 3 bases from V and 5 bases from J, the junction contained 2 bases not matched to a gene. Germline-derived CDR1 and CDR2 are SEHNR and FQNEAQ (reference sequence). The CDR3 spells CASSFRLAGGDTQYF. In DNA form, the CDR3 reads TGTGCCAGCAGCTTTAGACTAGCGGGGGGAGATACGCAGTATTTT. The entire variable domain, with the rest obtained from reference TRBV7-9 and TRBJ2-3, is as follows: DTGVSQNPRHKITKRGQNVTFRCDPISEHNRLYWYRQTLGQGPEFLTYFQNEAQLEKSRLLSDRFSAERPKGSFSTLEIQRTEQGDSAMYLCASSFRLAGGDTQYFGPGTRLTVL.

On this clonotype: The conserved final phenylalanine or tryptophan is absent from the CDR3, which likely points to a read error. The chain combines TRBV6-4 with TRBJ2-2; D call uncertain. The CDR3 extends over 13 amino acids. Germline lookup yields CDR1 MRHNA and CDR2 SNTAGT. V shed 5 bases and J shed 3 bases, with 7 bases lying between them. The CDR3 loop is CASSPQDTGELFL. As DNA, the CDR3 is TGTGCCAGCAGTCCCCAGGACACCGGGGAGCTGTTTCTT.

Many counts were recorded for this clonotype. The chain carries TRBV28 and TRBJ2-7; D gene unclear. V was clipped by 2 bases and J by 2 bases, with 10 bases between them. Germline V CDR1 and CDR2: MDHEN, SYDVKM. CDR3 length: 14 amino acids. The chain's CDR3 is CASSLRPLAYEQYF. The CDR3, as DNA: TGTGCCAGCAGTTTACGCCCGCTAGCCTACGAGCAGTACTTC.

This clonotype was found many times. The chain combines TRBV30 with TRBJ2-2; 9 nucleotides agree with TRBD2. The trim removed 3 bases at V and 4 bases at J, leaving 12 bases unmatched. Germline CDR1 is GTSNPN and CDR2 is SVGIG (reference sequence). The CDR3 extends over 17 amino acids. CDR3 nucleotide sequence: TGTGCCTGGAGCGGAGGTCTAGCGGGGCTCCGCACCGGGGAGCTGTTTTTT. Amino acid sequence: CAWSGGLAGLRTGELFF.

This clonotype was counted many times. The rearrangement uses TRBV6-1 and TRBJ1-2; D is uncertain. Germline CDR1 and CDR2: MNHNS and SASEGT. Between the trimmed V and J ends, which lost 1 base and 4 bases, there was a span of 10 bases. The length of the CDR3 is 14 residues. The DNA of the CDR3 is TGTGCCAGCAGTGAAGGGGTACCCGTCTATGGCTACACCTTC. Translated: CASSEGVPVYGYTF.

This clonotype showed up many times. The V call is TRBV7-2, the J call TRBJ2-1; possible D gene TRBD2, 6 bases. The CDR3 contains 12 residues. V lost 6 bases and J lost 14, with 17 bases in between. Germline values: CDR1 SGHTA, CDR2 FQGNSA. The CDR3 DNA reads TGTGCCAGCAGACAAGGCCCGGGAGTGGAGTTCTTC. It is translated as CASRQGPGVEFF.

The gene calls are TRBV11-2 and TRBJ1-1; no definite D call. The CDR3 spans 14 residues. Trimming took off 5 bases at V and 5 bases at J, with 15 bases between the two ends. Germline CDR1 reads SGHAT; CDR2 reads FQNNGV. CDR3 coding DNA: TGTGCCAGCAGCATCTTTTCGGGTGGGACTGAAGCTTTCTTT. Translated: CASSIFSGGTEAFF.